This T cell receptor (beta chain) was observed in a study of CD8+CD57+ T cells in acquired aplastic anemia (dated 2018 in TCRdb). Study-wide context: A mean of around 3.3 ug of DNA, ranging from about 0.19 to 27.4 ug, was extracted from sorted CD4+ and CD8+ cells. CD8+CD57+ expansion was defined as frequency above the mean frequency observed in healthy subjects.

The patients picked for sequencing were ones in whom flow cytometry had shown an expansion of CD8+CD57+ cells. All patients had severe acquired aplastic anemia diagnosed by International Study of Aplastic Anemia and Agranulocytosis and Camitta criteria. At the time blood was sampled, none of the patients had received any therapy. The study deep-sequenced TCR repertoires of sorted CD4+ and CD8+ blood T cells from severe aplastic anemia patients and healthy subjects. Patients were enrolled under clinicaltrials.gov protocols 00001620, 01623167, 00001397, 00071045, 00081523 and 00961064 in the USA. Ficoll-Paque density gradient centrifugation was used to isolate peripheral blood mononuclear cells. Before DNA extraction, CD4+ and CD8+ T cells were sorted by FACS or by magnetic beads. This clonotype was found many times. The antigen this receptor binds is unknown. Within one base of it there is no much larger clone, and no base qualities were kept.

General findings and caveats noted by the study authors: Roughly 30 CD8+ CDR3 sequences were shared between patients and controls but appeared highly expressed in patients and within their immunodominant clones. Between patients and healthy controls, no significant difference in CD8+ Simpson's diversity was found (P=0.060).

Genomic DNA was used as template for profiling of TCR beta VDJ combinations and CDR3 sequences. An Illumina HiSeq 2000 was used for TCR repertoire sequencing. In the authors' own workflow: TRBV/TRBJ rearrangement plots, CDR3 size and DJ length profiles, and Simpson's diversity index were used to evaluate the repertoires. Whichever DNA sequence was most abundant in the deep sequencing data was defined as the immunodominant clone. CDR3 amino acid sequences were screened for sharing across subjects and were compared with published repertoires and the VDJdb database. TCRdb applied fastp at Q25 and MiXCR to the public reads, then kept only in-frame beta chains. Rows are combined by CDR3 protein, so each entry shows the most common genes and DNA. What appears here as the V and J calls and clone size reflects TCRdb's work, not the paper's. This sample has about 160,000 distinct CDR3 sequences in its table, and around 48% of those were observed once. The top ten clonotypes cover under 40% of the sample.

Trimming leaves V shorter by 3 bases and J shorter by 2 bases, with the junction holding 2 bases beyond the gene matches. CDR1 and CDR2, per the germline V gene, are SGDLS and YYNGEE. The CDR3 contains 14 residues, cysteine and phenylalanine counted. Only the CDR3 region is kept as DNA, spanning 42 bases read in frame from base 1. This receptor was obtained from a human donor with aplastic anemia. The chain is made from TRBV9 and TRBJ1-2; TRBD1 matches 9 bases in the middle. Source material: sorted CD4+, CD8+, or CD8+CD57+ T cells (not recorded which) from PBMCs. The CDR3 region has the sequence CASSATGGNYGYTF. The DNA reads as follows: TGTGCCAGCAGCGCCACAGGGGGCAACTATGGCTACACCTTC.